A single sample gave rise to the 22 T cell receptor beta chains below, sequenced in a study of T cell repertoires in cytomegalovirus infection. Their cognate antigens are unknown. TCRdb passed the reads through MiXCR, listing each CDR3 protein once. The sample lists around 310,000 distinct CDR3 sequences, about 27% occurring once. This material consisted of cultured PBMCs, taken from culture after CMV antigen stimulation. The receptors were sampled from a human donor in good health (CMV status not recorded). Some clones in this sample may be carry-over from other donors' samples.

V is TRBV27 and J is TRBJ2-2, with a weak D call TRBD2 (6 bases). This CDR3 spans 14 amino acids. The germline gives CDR1 MNHEY, CDR2 SMNVEV (reference sequence). The V end was cut by 2 bases, the J end by 10 bases, with 14 bases between. Here the CDR3 DNA reads TGTGCCAGCAGTTTAACTGCGAGGAGGGAGGAGCTGTTTTTT. As protein: CASSLTARREELFF.

This chain joins TRBV30 and TRBJ2-7, with TRBD2 matching over 7 bases. The J segment lost 2 bases and the V segment lost 0 bases, leaving 10 bases of the junction unmatched. Germline assignment: CDR1 GTSNPN and CDR2 SVGIG (reference sequence). The CDR3 covers 16 residues. CDR3 loop: CAWSVRLAASTYEQYF. Written as DNA, the CDR3 is TGTGCCTGGAGTGTACGGCTAGCGGCCTCAACCTACGAGCAGTACTTC.

The chain uses TRBV14 and TRBJ2-1; a weak D match, TRBD2 (5 bases). The germline V and J ends were trimmed by 2 bases and 0 bases, with 11 bases remaining between them. The CDR3 totals 16 residues. Germline V CDR1 and CDR2: SGHDN, FVKESK. The CDR3 sequence: CASSQPDSSSYNEQFF. The CDR3 nucleotides read TGTGCCAGCAGCCAACCGGACTCCTCCTCCTACAATGAGCAGTTCTTC.

The chain carries TRBV5-1 and TRBJ1-4, with D possibly TRBD1 on 5 matching bases. The V end was cut by 3 bases, the J end by 0 bases, with 9 bases between. The germline V gene has CDR1 SGHRS and CDR2 YFSETQ. The CDR3 totals 15 residues. This chain's CDR3 is CASSSTGATNEKLFF. The CDR3 DNA sequence: TGCGCCAGCAGCTCCACGGGGGCAACTAATGAAAAACTGTTTTTT.

There are many counts of this clonotype. The rearrangement joins TRBV7-9 to TRBJ2-1; no firm D call. Looked up from germline, CDR1 is SEHNR and CDR2 is FQNEAQ (reference sequence). V lost 9 bases and J lost 4, with 7 bases in between. The CDR3 totals 11 residues. The CDR3 reads CASGIYNEQFF. The CDR3 bases are TGTGCCAGTGGAATTTACAATGAGCAGTTCTTC. Complete variable domain (other parts from reference TRBV7-9 and TRBJ2-1): DTGVSQNPRHKITKRGQNVTFRCDPISEHNRLYWYRQTLGQGPEFLTYFQNEAQLEKSRLLSDRFSAERPKGSFSTLEIQRTEQGDSAMYLCASGIYNEQFFGPGTRLTVL.

This CDR3 is CASSEGVYQPQHF. As DNA, the CDR3 is TGTGCCAGCAGTGAGGGGGTTTATCAGCCCCAGCATTTT. The chain recombines TRBV25-1 with TRBJ1-5, with D maybe TRBD1 (5 bases). The CDR3 spans 13 residues. The ends were cut back, 3 bases at V and 5 bases at J, with 8 bases in the middle. CDR1 and CDR2 from the germline V gene are MGHDK and SYGVNS.

The chain recombines TRBV6-2 or TRBV6-3 with TRBJ2-7, with D perhaps matching TRBD2 (6 bases). Germline V lookup: CDR1 MNHEY, CDR2 SVGEGT. Trimming removed 5 bases at V and 5 bases at J, with 22 bases between. This CDR3 has 16 amino acids. The CDR3 loop reads CASSENPGGSANEQYF. CDR3 DNA: TGTGCCAGCAGTGAAAATCCCGGGGGATCAGCGAACGAGCAGTACTTC.

The chain combines TRBV10-3 with TRBJ2-1; no definite D call. With 10 bases removed from V and 3 bases from J, the gap between germline ends came to 10 bases. From germline, CDR1 is ENHRY and CDR2 SYGVKD. This CDR3 has 12 amino acids. The CDR3 DNA is TGTGCCACCGCGGACGGCTACAATGAGCAGTTCTTC. This translates into CATADGYNEQFF.

V usage is TRBV7-3 and J usage is TRBJ2-3, with D hard to call. V was clipped by 6 bases and J by 4 bases, with 8 bases between them. The CDR3 is made up of 12 amino acids. CDR1 is SGHTA, CDR2 FQGTGA, per germline. The CDR3 DNA is TGTGCCAGCAGTGAAAACGCAGATACGCAGTATTTT. Translation: CASSENADTQYF.

This chain joins TRBV28 and TRBJ2-1, with D possibly TRBD2 on 6 matching bases. Trimming shortened V by 3 bases and J by 4 bases, and 19 bases separated the two germline ends. The CDR3 loop spans 17 amino acids. Germline V gene data show CDR1 as MDHEN and CDR2 as SYDVKM. The chain's CDR3 is CASSFAASARLYNEQFF. CDR3 bases: TGTGCCAGCAGTTTTGCCGCTAGCGCAAGACTATACAATGAGCAGTTCTTC.

This clonotype was picked up a small number of times. The chain employs TRBV7-8 and TRBJ1-3; D remains ambiguous. The CDR3 extends over 17 amino acids. CDR1 is SGHVS, CDR2 FQNEAQ, per germline. The V end was cut by 4 bases, the J end by 2 bases, with 18 bases between. CDR3 nucleotide sequence: TGTGCCAGCAGCTCGGGTCGGGTTCCTTCCCCTGGAAACACCATATATTTT. Its protein product is CASSSGRVPSPGNTIYF.

The rearrangement uses TRBV6-2 or TRBV6-3 and TRBJ2-1, with 8 nucleotides matching TRBD2. Germline V gene lookup returns CDR1 MNHEY and CDR2 SVGEGT. The junction had 7 bases not matched to a gene; V was cut back by 7 bases and J by 2 bases. The CDR3 runs to 15 residues. The CDR3 DNA follows: TGTGCCAGCATCCCTTCGGGGGGGGCCTACAATGAGCAGTTCTTC. It specifies CASIPSGGAYNEQFF.

At least ten counts were recorded for this clonotype. V is TRBV7-2 and J is TRBJ1-6; no definite D call. This CDR3 region has 13 residues. Germline loops: CDR1 SGHTA, CDR2 FQGNSA. V lost 8 bases and J 9 bases, leaving 14 bases between the germline ends. Here the CDR3 DNA reads TGTGCCAGCGGTGGGGAAACGTTTTCACCCCTCCACTTT. Amino acid sequence: CASGGETFSPLHF.

The rearrangement uses TRBV24-1 and TRBJ1-3; TRBD1 aligns across 7 bases. V lost 2 bases, J lost 3 bases, and 3 bases stayed unmatched. In germline, CDR1 is KGHDR, CDR2 SFDVKD. The CDR3 contains 15 residues. In DNA form, the CDR3 reads TGTGCCACCAGTGATTCGACAGGGCATGGAAACACCATATATTTT. Translation gives CATSDSTGHGNTIYF.

This clonotype was recorded a few times. The chain is built from TRBV4-1 and TRBJ1-1; maybe TRBD1 (6 bases). The CDR3 contains 16 residues. Germline CDR1 reads MGHRA; CDR2 reads YSYEKL. With 3 bases removed from V and 6 bases from J, the gap between germline ends came to 20 bases. CDR3 region: CASSQPLRGHRAEAFF. DNA for the CDR3: TGCGCCAGCAGCCAGCCACTCAGGGGACACCGGGCTGAAGCTTTCTTT.

This clonotype has more than one count but fewer than ten. The chain couples TRBV19 to TRBJ1-2, with D maybe TRBD1 (6 bases). Deletions cut 6 bases from V and 4 bases from J, with 15 bases between. CDR1 is LNHDA and CDR2 is SQIVND in the germline V gene (reference sequence). This CDR3 region has 14 residues. The CDR3 is CASSPGTWVYGYTF. The CDR3 nucleotides read TGTGCCAGTAGCCCCGGGACATGGGTCTATGGCTACACCTTC.

This clonotype turned up a few times. The V and J genes are TRBV18 and TRBJ2-1; D may match TRBD1 or TRBD2 (6 bases each). Germline V lookup: CDR1 KGHSH, CDR2 LQKENI. V lost 2 bases and J lost 5, with 19 bases in between. CDR3 length: 17 residues. The CDR3: CASSPRGGGSGNNEQFF. In DNA, the CDR3 is TGTGCCAGCTCACCAAGAGGGGGAGGTAGCGGCAACAATGAGCAGTTCTTC.

J is TRBJ2-1 and V is TRBV7-2, with TRBD2 identical over 9 bases. The J segment lost 4 bases and the V segment lost 5 bases, leaving 9 bases of the junction unmatched. The CDR3 totals 16 residues. Germline V gene sequence: CDR1 SGHTA, CDR2 FQGNSA. CDR3: CASSPTYSGGYNEQFF. CDR3 bases: TGTGCCAGCAGCCCCACCTATAGCGGGGGATACAATGAGCAGTTCTTC. Full variable domain (missing parts from reference TRBV7-2 and TRBJ2-1): GAGVSQSPSNKVTEKGKDVELRCDPISGHTALYWYRQSLGQGLEFLIYFQGNSAPDKSGLPSDRFSAERTGGSVSTLTIQRTQQEDSAVYLCASSPTYSGGYNEQFFGPGTRLTVL.

CDR3 coding DNA: TGTGCCAGCTCACCAAGGGGCGATGAGCAGTTCTTC. It specifies CASSPRGDEQFF. The V gene is TRBV18, the J gene TRBJ2-1, with a weak D call TRBD1 (5 bases). V lost 2 bases to trimming and J lost 8 bases, with 7 bases between them. This CDR3 is built from 12 residues. Looked up from germline, CDR1 is KGHSH and CDR2 is LQKENI.

This clonotype was picked up a small number of times. V is TRBV12-3 or TRBV12-4 and J is TRBJ1-6; TRBD1 agrees at 7 bases. The CDR3 has 14 amino acids. Trimming cost V 4 bases and J 9 bases; bases outside gene matches: 6. CDR3 in amino acids: CASSSPGQLSPLHF. The CDR3 DNA reads as TGTGCCAGCAGTTCCCCGGGACAGCTTTCACCCCTCCACTTT.

A few counts support this clonotype. The chain employs TRBV5-8 and TRBJ1-1; a possible D gene is TRBD1 (6 bases). The CDR3 consists of 15 residues. Per the germline V gene, CDR1 is SGHTS and CDR2 is YDEGEE. The V and J ends lost 4 bases and 0 bases respectively, with 13 bases between them. The CDR3 region is CASSHGQPMNTEAFF. The DNA of the CDR3 is TGTGCCAGCAGCCACGGACAGCCAATGAACACTGAAGCTTTCTTT.

This clonotype came up a few times. The genes are TRBV20-1 and TRBJ2-4; weak D call: TRBD2 (6 bases). The CDR3 extends over 15 amino acids. Germline CDR1 is DFQATT and CDR2 is SNEGSKA (reference sequence). Trimming removed 6 bases at V and 1 base at J, with 16 bases between. The CDR3 protein is CSAHPVEGAKNIQYF. Written as DNA, the CDR3 is TGCAGTGCCCACCCGGTGGAGGGGGCCAAAAACATTCAGTACTTC.